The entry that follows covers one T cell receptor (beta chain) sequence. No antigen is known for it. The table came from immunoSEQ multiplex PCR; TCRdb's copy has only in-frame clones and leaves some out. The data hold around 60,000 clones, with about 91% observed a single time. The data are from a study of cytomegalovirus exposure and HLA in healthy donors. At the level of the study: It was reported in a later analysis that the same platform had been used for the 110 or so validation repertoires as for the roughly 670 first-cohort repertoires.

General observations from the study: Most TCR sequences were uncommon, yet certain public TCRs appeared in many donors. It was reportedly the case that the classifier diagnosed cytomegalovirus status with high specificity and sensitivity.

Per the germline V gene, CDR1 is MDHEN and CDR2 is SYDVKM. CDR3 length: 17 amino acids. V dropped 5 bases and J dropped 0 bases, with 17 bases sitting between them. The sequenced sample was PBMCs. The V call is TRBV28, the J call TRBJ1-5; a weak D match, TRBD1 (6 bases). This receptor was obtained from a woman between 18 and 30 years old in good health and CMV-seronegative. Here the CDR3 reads CASSRDMGHLSNQPQHF. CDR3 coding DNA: TGTGCCAGCAGTCGAGATATGGGACACCTTAGCAATCAGCCCCAGCATTTT.